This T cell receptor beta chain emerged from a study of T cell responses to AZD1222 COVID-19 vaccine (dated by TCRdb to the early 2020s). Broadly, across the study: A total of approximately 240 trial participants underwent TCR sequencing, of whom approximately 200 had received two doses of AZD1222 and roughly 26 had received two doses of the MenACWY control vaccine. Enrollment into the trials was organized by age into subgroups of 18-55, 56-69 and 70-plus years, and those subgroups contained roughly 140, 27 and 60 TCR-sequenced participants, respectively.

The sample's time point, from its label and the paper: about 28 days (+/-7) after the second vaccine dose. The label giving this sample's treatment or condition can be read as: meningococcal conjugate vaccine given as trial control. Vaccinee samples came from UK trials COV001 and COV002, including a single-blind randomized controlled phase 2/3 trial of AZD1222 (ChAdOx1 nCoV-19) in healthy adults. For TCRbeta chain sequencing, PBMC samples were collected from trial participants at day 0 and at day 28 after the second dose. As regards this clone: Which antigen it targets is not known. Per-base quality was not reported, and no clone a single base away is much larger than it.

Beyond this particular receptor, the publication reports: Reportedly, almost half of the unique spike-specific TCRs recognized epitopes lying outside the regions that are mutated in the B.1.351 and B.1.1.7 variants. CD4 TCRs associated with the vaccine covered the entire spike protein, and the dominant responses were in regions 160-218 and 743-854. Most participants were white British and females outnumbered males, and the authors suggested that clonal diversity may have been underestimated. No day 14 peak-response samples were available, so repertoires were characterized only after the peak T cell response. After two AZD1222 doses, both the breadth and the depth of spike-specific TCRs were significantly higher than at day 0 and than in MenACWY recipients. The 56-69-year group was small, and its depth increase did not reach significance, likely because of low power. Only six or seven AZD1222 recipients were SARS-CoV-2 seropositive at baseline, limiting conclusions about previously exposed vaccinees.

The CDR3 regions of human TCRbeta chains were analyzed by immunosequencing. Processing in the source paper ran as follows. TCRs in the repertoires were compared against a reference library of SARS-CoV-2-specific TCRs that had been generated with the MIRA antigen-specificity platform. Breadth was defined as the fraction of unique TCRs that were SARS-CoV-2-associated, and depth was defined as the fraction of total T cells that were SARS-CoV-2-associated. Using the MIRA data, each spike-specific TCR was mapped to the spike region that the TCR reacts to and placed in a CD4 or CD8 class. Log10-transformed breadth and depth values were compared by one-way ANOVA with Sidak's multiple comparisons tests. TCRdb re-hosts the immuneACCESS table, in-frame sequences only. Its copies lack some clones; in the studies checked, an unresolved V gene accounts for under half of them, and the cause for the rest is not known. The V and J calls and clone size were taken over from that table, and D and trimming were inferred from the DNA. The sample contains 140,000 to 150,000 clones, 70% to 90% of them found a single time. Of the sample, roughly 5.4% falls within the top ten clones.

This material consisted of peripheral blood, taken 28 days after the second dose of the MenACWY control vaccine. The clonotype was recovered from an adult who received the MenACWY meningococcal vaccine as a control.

This receptor has the CDR3 CASSLADGRTEAFF. The DNA sequence is as follows: TGTGCCAGCAGCTTGGCAGACGGGCGAACTGAAGCTTTCTTT. Rearrangement joined TRBV3-1 (or the pseudogene TRBV3-2) to TRBJ1-1, with the D gene not confidently named. V is cut by 5 bases and J by 5 bases, and the space between the germline ends is 15 bases. The germline V gene encodes CDR1 LGHDT and CDR2 YNNKEL (reference sequence). From the cysteine through the phenylalanine, the CDR3 covers 14 amino acids. Only the CDR3 portion is preserved as DNA: 42 bases, with reading frame beginning at the first base.